The next 30 T cell receptor beta chains were all read from a single sample in a study of T cell clonality in common variable immunodeficiency. Measured with immunoSEQ multiplex PCR; TCRdb has only the in-frame clones, and not every one. This sample carries tens of thousands of clones, none of them present only once. The sequencing sample was made of peripheral blood mononuclear cells. Receptor source: a person aged 18-70 years in good health.

This clone was counted at least ten times. The read gets to within 3 residues of the CDR3 end, and the germline J gene fills in the rest. The chain uses TRBV6-2 or TRBV6-3 and TRBJ1-2; TRBD1 matches 7 bases. There are 16 residues in the CDR3. The ends lost 7 bases at V and 5 bases at J; junction bases unmatched: 16. Germline V gives CDR1 MNHEY, CDR2 SVGEGT. CDR3: CASTELGQVGRYGYTF. Partial CDR3 DNA: TGTGCCAGCACCGAACTTGGACAGGTTGGGAGGTATGGC.

The sample holds many counts of this clone. The CDR3 end is not reached by the read, which stops 3 residues before it; the germline J gene fills it in. V and J are TRBV7-9 and TRBJ2-1, with 7 bases matching TRBD2. There are 14 residues in the CDR3. The germline CDR1 and CDR2 sequences are SEHNR and FQNEAQ (reference sequence). J lost 5 bases, V lost 2 bases, and 3 bases had no gene match. The CDR3 reads CASSLTGGDNEQFF. CDR3 bases read: TGTGCCAGCAGCTTAACTGGGGGGGACAATGAG.

To note about this clone: The DNA ends 3 residues before the CDR3 does, and the rest of the CDR3 is filled in from the germline J gene. The chain joins TRBV7-6 to TRBJ2-1; 12 nucleotides agree with TRBD2. The CDR3 loop spans 16 amino acids. Germline V gene data show CDR1 as SGHVS and CDR2 as FNYEAQ. With V trimmed by 2 bases and J by 9 bases, 8 bases remained unmatched. The CDR3 protein is CASSLLTSGGRGEQFF. CDR3 bases read: TGTGCCAGCAGCTTACTTACTAGCGGGGGGCGGGGTGAG.

This clone occurred many times. Read sequence stops 3 residues before the CDR3 end, and the germline J gene provides the missing end. The chain links TRBV6-2 or TRBV6-3 to TRBJ1-2; D perhaps matches TRBD1 (6 bases). Germline V gene sequence: CDR1 MNHEY, CDR2 SVGEGT. The CDR3 has 13 amino acids. V was pared by 4 bases and J by 4 bases, with 10 bases between. CDR3 amino acids: CASSSTGFYGYTF. The part of the CDR3 DNA that was read is TGTGCCAGCAGTTCAACAGGGTTCTATGGC.

This clone appeared many times. The read terminates 3 residues before the CDR3 end, so the remaining end is supplied by the germline J gene. This sequence joins TRBV30 and TRBJ2-7, with 7 bases lining up with TRBD2. The V segment lost 5 bases and the J segment 2 bases; nucleotides outside the gene matches: 9. The germline CDR1 and CDR2 sequences are GTSNPN and SVGIG (reference sequence). This CDR3 is built from 14 residues. CDR3 amino acids: CAWGEGSPAYEQYF. The sequenced part of the CDR3 DNA is TGTGCCTGGGGGGAGGGGTCACCAGCCTACGAG.

This clone appeared many times. The sequence runs out 3 residues before the end of the CDR3; the remainder is reconstructed from the germline J gene. The V and J genes are TRBV2 and TRBJ2-3; 11 bases line up with TRBD2. This CDR3 contains 16 residues. Trimming at V came to 6 bases and at J to 4 bases, leaving 9 bases not matched to a gene. Germline CDR1 is SNHLY and CDR2 is FYNNEI. The CDR3 sequence is CASSTMTSGAADTQYF. The CDR3 DNA, read in part, is TGTGCCAGCAGCACTATGACTAGCGGGGCCGCAGATACG.

The sample holds many counts of this clone. The CDR3 end lies 3 residues beyond the end of the read and is filled in from the germline J gene. The V call is TRBV7-9, the J call TRBJ1-2; 8 bases line up with TRBD1. Germline-derived CDR1 and CDR2 are SEHNR and FQNEAQ (reference sequence). This CDR3 has 13 amino acids. The CDR3 is CASSLGTGRGYTF. CDR3 bases read: TGTGCCAGCAGCTTAGGGACAGGGCGGGGC.

There are many counts of this clone. One end of the junction varies from germline; a read error may be responsible. The read comes to an end 3 residues before the CDR3 does, leaving the germline J gene to fill in the end. The chain has TRBV4-2 and TRBJ1-1; TRBD1 might be the D (5 bases). Looked up from germline, CDR1 is LGHNA and CDR2 is YNFKEQ. The CDR3 spans 13 residues. The part of the CDR3 DNA that was read is TGCGCCAGCAGCCATGACAGGAACACTGAA. Translated, it gives CASSHDRNTE. The CDR3 as a whole reads CASSHDRNTEAFF.

The table lists this clone with many counts. The part of the CDR3 DNA that was read is TGTGCCTGGGACAGTTTGAACACTGAA. This translates into CAWDSLNTE. The whole CDR3 reads CAWDSLNTEAFF. The J gene is TRBJ1-1, the V gene TRBV30, with a weak D call TRBD1 (5 bases). The read terminates 3 residues ahead of where the CDR3 ends, so the germline J gene completes it. Trimming removed 5 bases at V and 0 bases at J, with 7 bases between. The CDR3 totals 12 residues. CDR1 and CDR2 (germline): GTSNPN, SVGIG (reference sequence).

This clone was observed at least ten times. CDR3 loop: CASSHPGGANSNQPQHF. The CDR3 bases that were read are TGCGCCAGCAGCCACCCCGGCGGTGCTAACTCCAATCAGCCC. The J gene is TRBJ1-5, the V gene TRBV4-1; no clear D gene. The read comes to an end 3 residues before the CDR3 does, leaving the germline J gene to fill in the end. This CDR3 has 17 residues. V was clipped by 3 bases and J by 3 bases, with 18 bases between them. CDR1 and CDR2 from the germline V gene are MGHRA and YSYEKL.

This clone was seen ten or more times. Read coverage stops 3 residues before the CDR3 terminus; the germline J gene supplies the remainder. The chain couples TRBV5-6 to TRBJ1-1, with 8 bases fitting TRBD1. This CDR3 comprises 15 residues. Germline V gene data show CDR1 as SGHDT and CDR2 as YYEEEE. Trimming cost V 2 bases and J 3 bases; bases outside gene matches: 6. The CDR3 loop reads CASSFLLDRDTEAFF. The part of the CDR3 DNA that was read is TGTGCCAGCAGCTTCTTACTGGACAGGGACACTGAA.

This clone was counted ten times or more. The sequenced fragment ends 3 residues before the CDR3 boundary, so the rest is inferred from the germline J gene. V and J are TRBV20-1 and TRBJ2-7, with D unclear. The V end lost 1 base, the J end lost 3 bases, and 10 bases lay between the germline ends. The CDR3 contains 13 residues. The germline V gene has CDR1 DFQATT and CDR2 SNEGSKA (reference sequence). CDR3 region: CSARGLGYYEQYF. The part of the CDR3 DNA that was read is TGCAGTGCTAGAGGTTTAGGGTACTACGAG.

This clone was seen ten or more times. Read coverage stops 3 residues before the CDR3 terminus; the germline J gene supplies the remainder. V usage is TRBV14 and J usage is TRBJ2-4; D is ambiguous. The CDR3 has 16 amino acids. V lost 4 bases, J lost 9 bases, and 22 bases lay in between. The germline V gene has CDR1 SGHDN and CDR2 FVKESK. The CDR3 is CASSPRPRTRQGIQYF. CDR3 bases read: TGTGCCAGCAGCCCCCGCCCCCGAACGAGGCAAGGCATT.

Many counts were recorded for this clone. A junction boundary mismatches the germline segment, possibly from a read error. The read comes to an end 3 residues before the CDR3 does, leaving the germline J gene to fill in the end. The chain combines TRBV4-2 with TRBJ2-3; 9 bases fit TRBD2. Germline CDR1 LGHNA, CDR2 YNFKEQ. CDR3 length equals 16 residues. The CDR3 spells CASSPRKTSGGDTQYF. CDR3 DNA, as far as it was read: TGCGCCAGCAGCCCTCGGAAGACTAGCGGTGGGGATACG.

With respect to this clone: The missing CDR3 end, 3 residues past where the read stops, is filled in from the germline J gene. The chain combines TRBV7-8 with TRBJ2-7, with 9 positions matching TRBD1. The CDR3 has 14 amino acids. CDR1 SGHVS and CDR2 FQNEAQ come from the germline V gene. V lost 5 bases to trimming and J lost 5 bases; unmatched junction nucleotides: 7. CDR3 loop: CASSRDRDSHEQYF. Incomplete CDR3 DNA: TGTGCCAGCAGCAGGGACAGGGATAGTCACGAG. Based on the CDR3 plus reference TRBV7-8 and TRBJ2-7, the full variable domain is GAGVSQSPRYKVAKRGQDVALRCDPISGHVSLFWYQQALGQGPEFLTYFQNEAQLDKSGLPSDRFFAERPEGSVSTLKIQRTQQEDSAVYLCASSRDRDSHEQYFGPGTRLTVT.

This clone was detected ten times or more. The germline gene is not matched at one end of the junction; a read error may be the cause. Read data end 3 residues before the CDR3 end; the end is taken from the germline J gene. The chain has TRBV4-2 and TRBJ2-2, with D uncertain. Germline-derived CDR1 and CDR2 are LGHNA and YNFKEQ. This CDR3 contains 16 residues. The part of the CDR3 DNA that was read is TGCGCCAGCAGCCAAGAAGGGTTGGCAGGAGTCGGGGAG. Residues: CASSQEGLAGVGE. The whole CDR3 protein reads CASSQEGLAGVGELFF.

This clone showed up many times. Read sequence stops 3 residues before the CDR3 end, and the germline J gene provides the missing end. The genes are TRBV7-8 and TRBJ2-1; 7 bases are a match to TRBD1. Trimming took 5 bases from V and 8 from J; bases not matched to a gene: 9. CDR3 size: 14 residues. In germline, CDR1 is SGHVS, CDR2 FQNEAQ. The sequenced CDR3 bases are TGTGCCAGCAGCCCTCGACAGGGTGGGGATGAG. This codes for CASSPRQGGDE. The whole CDR3 sequence is CASSPRQGGDEQFF.

This clone is medium-sized by share. The read is 3 residues too short to cover the CDR3 end, so that end is filled in from the germline J gene. J is TRBJ1-6 and V is TRBV20-1; D might be TRBD1 (5 bases). The ends were cut back, 0 bases at V and 5 bases at J, with 14 bases in the middle. In germline, CDR1 is DFQATT, CDR2 SNEGSKA (reference sequence). This CDR3 spans 16 amino acids. Partial CDR3 DNA: TGCAGTGCTAGAGACCTCGGCCCGGGGGATAATTCACCC. This gives the protein CSARDLGPGDNSP. In full, the CDR3 reads CSARDLGPGDNSPLHF.

This clone was observed a handful of times. The CDR3 extends 3 residues past the end of the read, so its final part is completed from the germline J gene. The chain recombines TRBV25-1 with TRBJ1-6, with D perhaps matching TRBD1 (6 bases). Germline V gene sequence: CDR1 MGHDK, CDR2 SYGVNS. The CDR3 runs to 15 residues. Deletions cut 2 bases from V and 9 bases from J, with 14 bases between. CDR3 region: CASSENQGLGSPLHF. The sequenced part of the CDR3 DNA is TGTGCCAGCAGTGAAAATCAGGGGTTAGGTTCACCC.

This clone was detected ten times or more. The CDR3 is cut off 3 residues early in the read; its end comes from the germline J gene. The chain couples TRBV5-1 to TRBJ2-2, with a possible D match to TRBD1 (5 bases). CDR1 and CDR2 from the germline V gene are SGHRS and YFSETQ. The CDR3 has 16 residues. Trimming took 2 bases from V and 6 from J, leaving 17 bases between them. The sequenced part of the CDR3 DNA is TGCGCCAGCAGCTTATGGCGTGTAGAAGGGGCCGGGGAG. This translates into CASSLWRVEGAGE. The whole CDR3 sequence reads CASSLWRVEGAGELFF. Drawing the rest from reference TRBV5-1 and TRBJ2-2, the complete variable domain is KAGVTQTPRYLIKTRGQQVTLSCSPISGHRSVSWYQQTPGQGLQFLFEYFSETQRNKGNFPGRFSGRQFSNSRSEMNVSTLELGDSALYLCASSLWRVEGAGELFFGEGSRLTVL.

This clone has ten or more counts. The read finishes 3 residues shy of the CDR3 end, and the germline J gene is used to complete it. The rearrangement uses TRBV9 and TRBJ2-2, with D perhaps matching TRBD1 (6 bases). The CDR3 runs to 16 residues. With 0 bases removed from V and 2 bases from J, the gap between germline ends came to 11 bases. CDR1 is SGDLS, CDR2 YYNGEE, per germline. Incomplete CDR3 DNA: TGTGCCAGCAGCGTAGGGGGGACACCAAACACCGGGGAG. As protein: CASSVGGTPNTGE. The CDR3 reads in full as CASSVGGTPNTGELFF.

This clone was recorded many times. The CDR3 DNA, read in part, is TGTGCCAGTAGTAGAGGAGGGGAGACTGAA. Amino acids: CASSRGGETE. The CDR3 reads in full as CASSRGGETEAFF. The rearrangement links TRBV19 to TRBJ1-1, with a weak D call TRBD1 (5 bases). Read sequence stops 3 residues before the CDR3 end, and the germline J gene provides the missing end. With 4 bases removed from V and 5 bases from J, the gap between germline ends came to 11 bases. CDR1 is LNHDA and CDR2 is SQIVND in the germline V gene (reference sequence). The CDR3 is made up of 13 amino acids. Supplemented by reference TRBV19 and TRBJ1-1, the full variable domain reads DGGITQSPKYLFRKEGQNVTLSCEQNLNHDAMYWYRQDPGQGLRLIYYSQIVNDFQKGDIAEGYSVSREKKESFPLTVTSAQKNPTAFYLCASSRGGETEAFFGQGTRLTVV.

This clone has at least ten counts. The CDR3 protein is CASSPTNTNTEAFF. Partial CDR3 DNA: TGCGCCAGCAGCCCGACAAATACTAACACTGAA. V gene TRBV5-1 combines with J gene TRBJ1-1; no clear D. Read sequence stops 3 residues before the CDR3 end, and the germline J gene provides the missing end. V was clipped by 4 bases and J by 2 bases, with 12 bases between them. CDR1 is SGHRS, CDR2 YFSETQ, per germline. The CDR3 spans 14 residues.

The table lists this clone with many counts. The CDR3 end falls 3 residues outside the read, so it is completed with the germline J gene. The V gene is TRBV18, the J gene TRBJ2-1; 7 positions agree with TRBD1. With V trimmed by 2 bases and J by 5 bases, 6 bases remained unmatched. This CDR3 is built from 15 residues. CDR1 is KGHSH, CDR2 LQKENI, per germline. The CDR3 sequence: CASSPTGQVDNEQFF. The part of the CDR3 DNA that was read is TGTGCCAGCTCACCAACTGGACAGGTGGACAATGAG.

Ten or more counts support this clone. The read terminates 3 residues ahead of where the CDR3 ends, so the germline J gene completes it. This chain uses TRBV20-1 with TRBJ2-2, with 7 bases aligning to TRBD1. The CDR3 spans 15 residues. V shed 5 bases and J 4 bases; nucleotides not matched to a gene: 10. CDR1 is DFQATT, CDR2 SNEGSKA, per germline (reference sequence). The CDR3 spells CSAPIWGQSTGELFF. CDR3 DNA (partial): TGCAGTGCTCCTATTTGGGGACAGTCCACCGGGGAG.

There are many counts of this clone. The CDR3 is cut off 3 residues early in the read; its end comes from the germline J gene. This chain joins TRBV5-5 and TRBJ2-7; perhaps TRBD2 as D (5 bases). V was cut by 6 bases and J by 2 bases, with 18 bases left in between. Germline CDR1 is SGHKS and CDR2 is YYEKEE (reference sequence). The CDR3 is made up of 15 amino acids. The CDR3 sequence is CASTDTRVGTYEQYF. The sequenced CDR3 bases are TGTGCCAGCACCGACACGAGGGTAGGAACCTACGAG.

Many counts were recorded for this clone. The read is 3 residues too short to cover the CDR3 end, so that end is filled in from the germline J gene. V usage is TRBV2 and J usage is TRBJ1-1, with D unclear. The V and J ends lost 7 bases and 4 bases respectively, with 16 bases between them. The CDR3 is made up of 14 amino acids. The V gene's germline CDR1 is SNHLY and CDR2 FYNNEI. The sequenced part of the CDR3 DNA is TGTGCCAGCAAGGGTCCCTCCTGGAGCACTGAA. Amino acids: CASKGPSWSTE. The entire CDR3 protein is CASKGPSWSTEAFF. Based on the CDR3 plus reference TRBV2 and TRBJ1-1, the full variable domain is EPEVTQTPSHQVTQMGQEVILRCVPISNHLYFYWYRQILGQKVEFLVSFYNNEISEKSEIFDDQFSVERPDGSNFTLKIRSTKLEDSAMYFCASKGPSWSTEAFFGQGTRLTVV.

This clone was recorded many times. The read terminates 3 residues before the CDR3 end, so the remaining end is supplied by the germline J gene. The chain uses TRBV12-5 and TRBJ2-3; D is possibly TRBD1 (6 bases). CDR3 length: 17 amino acids. CDR1 is LGHNT and CDR2 is FRNRAP in the germline V gene. V was clipped by 1 base and J by 5 bases, with 19 bases between them. CDR3 bases read: TGTGCTAGTGGTTTGGCCAAGGACAGCGTTTACATAGATACG. Its protein is CASGLAKDSVYIDT. The whole CDR3 sequence reads CASGLAKDSVYIDTQYF.

This clone was observed many times. The observed sequence ends 3 residues before the CDR3 terminus, with the missing tail filled in from the germline J gene. V gene TRBV20-1 combines with J gene TRBJ1-1; 8 nucleotides align to TRBD1. This CDR3 spans 14 amino acids. J gave up 1 base and V 6 bases, and 7 bases lay outside the gene matches. The germline CDR1 and CDR2 sequences are DFQATT and SNEGSKA (reference sequence). CDR3: CSAVDRVKNTEAFF. Partial CDR3 DNA: TGCAGTGCAGTGGACAGGGTCAAGAACACTGAA.

The sample holds many counts of this clone. The read ends 3 residues shy of where the CDR3 ends; the end is completed using the germline J gene. The genes are TRBV7-6 and TRBJ2-7; 7 nucleotides agree with TRBD1. This CDR3 comprises 16 residues. The trim removed 1 base at V and 0 bases at J, leaving 6 bases unmatched. The germline V gene has CDR1 SGHVS and CDR2 FNYEAQ. The CDR3 here is CASSLGGQIFSYEQYF. The DNA read from the CDR3 is TGTGCCAGCAGCTTAGGGGGACAGATTTTCTCCTACGAG.